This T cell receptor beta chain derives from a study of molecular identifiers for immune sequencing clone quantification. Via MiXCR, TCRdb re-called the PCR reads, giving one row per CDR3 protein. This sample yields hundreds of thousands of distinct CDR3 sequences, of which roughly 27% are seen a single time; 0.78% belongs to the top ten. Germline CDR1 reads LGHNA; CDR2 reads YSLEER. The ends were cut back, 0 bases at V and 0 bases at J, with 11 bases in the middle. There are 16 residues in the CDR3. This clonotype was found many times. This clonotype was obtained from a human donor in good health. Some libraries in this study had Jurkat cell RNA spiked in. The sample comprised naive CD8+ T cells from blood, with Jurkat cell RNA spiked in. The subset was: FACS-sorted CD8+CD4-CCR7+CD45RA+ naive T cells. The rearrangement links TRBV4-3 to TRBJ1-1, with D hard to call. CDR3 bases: TGCGCCAGCAGCCAAGATAGCAGGACCTTGAACACTGAAGCTTTCTTT. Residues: CASSQDSRTLNTEAFF.